A single sample is the source of the 5 T cell receptor beta chains below, sequenced in a study of glioma-infiltrating T cells after dendritic cell vaccination. Using immunoSEQ multiplex PCR, the repertoire was profiled, and TCRdb retains in-frame clones only, with some absent. The repertoire holds about 94,000 clones, with around 80% as singletons. The sample's time point: after dendritic cell vaccination, including at tumor progression/relapse. Sequencing used blood, obtained after dendritic cell vaccination. These TCRs come from a human donor with glioblastoma.

This sequence joins TRBV7-9 and TRBJ2-7; 16 positions agree with TRBD2. V lost 4 bases, J lost 4 bases, and 13 bases stayed unmatched. The V gene's germline CDR1 is SEHNR and CDR2 FQNEAQ (reference sequence). The CDR3 contains 19 residues. CDR3 amino acids: CASSSNAGTSGRAGYEQYF. CDR3 nucleotide sequence: TGTGCCAGCAGCTCAAACGCCGGGACTAGCGGGAGGGCCGGGTACGAGCAGTACTTC.

The chain combines TRBV18 with TRBJ2-7; the match to TRBD1 covers 7 bases. The CDR3 runs 14 residues. Germline V lookup: CDR1 KGHSH, CDR2 LQKENI. V trimming: 5 bases; J trimming: 9 bases; junction bases outside the gene matches: 13. The CDR3 protein is CASSYQGVDSPQYF. The CDR3 DNA is TGTGCCAGCTCATATCAGGGGGTGGATAGCCCGCAGTACTTC.

This clone was detected a few times. CDR3 amino acids: CASSYCLGGGNTIYF. CDR3 nucleotides: TGTGCCAGCAGTTACTGCCTCGGGGGTGGAAACACCATATATTTT. V and J are TRBV6-6 and TRBJ1-3; perhaps TRBD1 as D (5 bases). Trimming took 1 base from V and 3 from J, leaving 10 bases between them. The germline V gene has CDR1 MNHNY and CDR2 SVGAGI (reference sequence). CDR3 length: 15 residues.

The gene calls are TRBV5-1 and TRBJ2-2; 7 nucleotides line up with TRBD2. After removal of 4 bases from V and 6 bases from J, the junction contained 27 bases not matched to a gene. The germline CDR1 and CDR2 sequences are SGHRS and YFSETQ. The CDR3 sequence is 21 residues long. CDR3 coding DNA: TGCGCCAGCAGCCGGATACTAGCGATGGGGGAAAACTCCGTACTGGCCGGGGAGCTGTTTTTT. It is translated as CASSRILAMGENSVLAGELFF.

This clone was observed a single time. This chain uses TRBV28 with TRBJ2-7, with TRBD2 identical over 9 bases. In germline, CDR1 is MDHEN, CDR2 SYDVKM. The V gene end was trimmed by 4 bases and the J gene end by 3 bases; junction bases not matched to a gene: 7. The CDR3 extends over 15 amino acids. CDR3 protein: CASSSGTSLDYEQYF. Written as DNA, the CDR3 is TGTGCCAGCAGTTCCGGGACTAGCTTGGACTACGAGCAGTACTTC.